Listed here are 32 T cell receptor beta chains from one sample, sequenced in a study of blood T cell repertoires in COVID-19. Measured with immunoSEQ multiplex PCR; TCRdb has only the in-frame clones, and not every one. The sample lists about 44,000 clones; around 90% were seen once. Sequencing used peripheral blood. The receptors were gathered from an elderly woman in a cohort sampled during active or convalescent COVID-19.

V usage is TRBV7-9 and J usage is TRBJ2-7, with D possibly being TRBD2 (5 bases). V gave up 3 bases and J gave up 2 bases, with 5 bases separating them. CDR1 and CDR2 (germline): SEHNR, FQNEAQ (reference sequence). The CDR3 consists of 12 residues. In DNA form, the CDR3 reads TGTGCCAGCAGCTTCGGGACCTACGAGCAGTACTTC. Translation: CASSFGTYEQYF. Full variable domain (rest looked up from reference TRBV7-9 and TRBJ2-7): DTGVSQNPRHKITKRGQNVTFRCDPISEHNRLYWYRQTLGQGPEFLTYFQNEAQLEKSRLLSDRFSAERPKGSFSTLEIQRTEQGDSAMYLCASSFGTYEQYFGPGTRLTVT.

The chain combines TRBV7-2 with TRBJ2-7, with TRBD2 matching 11 bases. Unmatched junction bases numbered 7, after V lost 5 bases and J lost 1 base. This CDR3 contains 16 residues. Per germline, CDR1 SGHTA and CDR2 FQGNSA. CDR3 bases: TGTGCCAGCAGCCCTAAGTGGACTAGCGGGTCCTACGAGCAGTACTTC. Translating gives CASSPKWTSGSYEQYF.

The chain joins TRBV6-5 to TRBJ2-3, with TRBD2 matching 14 bases. CDR3 length: 15 amino acids. Germline V gene data show CDR1 as MNHEY and CDR2 as SVGAGI. V gave up 7 bases and J gave up 1 base; unmatched junction bases: 1. CDR3 coding DNA: TGTGCCAGCACGGGACTAGCGGGGGGCACAGATACGCAGTATTTT. Translated, it gives CASTGLAGGTDTQYF.

Judged by abundance, this clone is medium-sized (0.01 to 0.1%). This chain uses TRBV5-6 with TRBJ2-6; D gene ambiguous. CDR3 length: 14 amino acids. The V and J ends lost 4 bases and 3 bases respectively, with 8 bases between them. The germline V gene encodes CDR1 SGHDT and CDR2 YYEEEE. CDR3 in DNA: TGTGCCAGCAGCCCGCCGAGTGGGGCCAACGTCCTGACTTTC. Amino acid sequence: CASSPPSGANVLTF.

V gene TRBV11-3 combines with J gene TRBJ2-2, with a weak D call TRBD1 (6 bases). Trimming took off 5 bases at V and 1 base at J, with 14 bases between the two ends. Germline CDR1 is SGHNT and CDR2 is YENEEA. The CDR3 loop spans 16 amino acids. In DNA form, the CDR3 reads TGTGCCAGCAGCCAAACGGGACACAGGAACACCGGGGAGCTGTTTTTT. Translated, it gives CASSQTGHRNTGELFF.

The genes are TRBV7-9 and TRBJ1-4; D uncertain. The CDR3 is 12 residues long. The germline V gene has CDR1 SEHNR and CDR2 FQNEAQ (reference sequence). The V gene lost 5 bases and the J gene lost 8 bases, with 9 bases spanning the gap. CDR3 in DNA: TGTGCCAGCAGCCCGGGGTTGGAAAAACTGTTTTTT. Translating gives CASSPGLEKLFF. The full variable domain, completed using reference TRBV7-9 and TRBJ1-4, is DTGVSQNPRHKITKRGQNVTFRCDPISEHNRLYWYRQTLGQGPEFLTYFQNEAQLEKSRLLSDRFSAERPKGSFSTLEIQRTEQGDSAMYLCASSPGLEKLFFGSGTQLSVL.

The rearrangement links TRBV10-3 to TRBJ1-2; D is perhaps TRBD1 (5 bases). Per germline, CDR1 ENHRY and CDR2 SYGVKD. Trimming shortened V by 0 bases and J by 6 bases, and 8 bases separated the two germline ends. This CDR3 contains 13 residues. The CDR3 loop is CAISESRGNGYTF. The CDR3 DNA reads as TGTGCCATCAGTGAGTCAAGGGGCAATGGCTACACCTTC.

The CDR3 loop is CASRSSRGWDTQYF. The CDR3 DNA reads TGTGCCAGCAGGTCGTCGCGAGGATGGGATACGCAGTATTTT. The chain has TRBV27 and TRBJ2-3; D call uncertain. Germline loops: CDR1 MNHEY, CDR2 SMNVEV (reference sequence). With 6 bases removed from V and 6 bases from J, the gap between germline ends came to 16 bases. The CDR3 has 14 residues.

This chain uses TRBV11-2 with TRBJ2-3, with 13 bases lining up with TRBD2. CDR3 length equals 10 residues. Trimming took 10 bases from V and 15 from J; bases not matched to a gene: 4. Germline V gives CDR1 SGHAT, CDR2 FQNNGV. The CDR3 reads CAIGLAGVYF. The CDR3 DNA follows: TGTGCCATCGGACTAGCGGGGGTTTATTTT. Looking up the rest from reference TRBV11-2 and TRBJ2-3 gives the full variable domain: EAGVAQSPRYKIIEKRQSVAFWCNPISGHATLYWYQQILGQGPKLLIQFQNNGVVDDSQLPKDRFSAERLKGVDSTLKIQPAKLEDSAVYLCAIGLAGVYFGPGTRLTVL.

The chain links TRBV6-5 to TRBJ2-6, with D possibly being TRBD1 (5 bases). The CDR3 runs to 15 residues. Trimming stripped 5 bases from V and 2 bases from J, with 10 bases between. Germline CDR1 MNHEY, CDR2 SVGAGI. CDR3 DNA: TGTGCCAGCAGTCCACAGGAAACTGGGGCCAACGTCCTGACTTTC. This encodes CASSPQETGANVLTF.

This clone showed up just once. The chain recombines TRBV11-2 with TRBJ2-1; D is possibly TRBD2 (5 bases). Germline values: CDR1 SGHAT, CDR2 FQNNGV. V lost 1 base and J 0 bases, leaving 7 bases between the germline ends. The CDR3 has 15 amino acids. CDR3 protein: CASSLAADSYNEQFF. As DNA, the CDR3 is TGTGCCAGCAGCTTAGCAGCGGACTCCTACAATGAGCAGTTCTTC.

This sequence joins TRBV3-1 (or the pseudogene TRBV3-2) and TRBJ2-5, with TRBD1 as a possible D gene (6 bases). Germline CDR1 LGHDT, CDR2 YNNKEL (reference sequence). This CDR3 is 13 amino acids long. CDR3 coding DNA: TGTGTGCAGGGGCTAAGGAAGAAAGAGACCCAGTACTTC. Amino acid sequence: CVQGLRKKETQYF.

The chain links TRBV5-1 to TRBJ1-2; D is ambiguous. The CDR3 contains 13 residues. V lost 0 bases, J lost 4 bases, and 7 bases lay in between. CDR1 is SGHRS, CDR2 YFSETQ, per germline. The CDR3 DNA reads TGCGCCAGCAGCTTGGGGTCCGGCTATGGCTACACCTTC. It codes for CASSLGSGYGYTF.

This clone turned up a few times. V and J are TRBV7-2 and TRBJ2-7; D is possibly TRBD1 (5 bases). Per germline, CDR1 SGHTA and CDR2 FQGNSA. Trimming took 5 bases from V and 3 from J, leaving 11 bases between them. This CDR3 comprises 13 residues. The CDR3: CASSLQQDYEQYF. The CDR3 DNA follows: TGTGCCAGCAGCCTTCAACAGGACTACGAGCAGTACTTC.

This rearrangement joins TRBV19 to TRBJ2-1; D is possibly TRBD2 (6 bases). The CDR3 runs 14 residues. Germline assignment: CDR1 LNHDA and CDR2 SQIVND (reference sequence). V was pared by 5 bases and J by 3 bases, with 11 bases between. The CDR3 is CASSRSSVYNEQFF. The CDR3 DNA sequence: TGTGCCAGTAGTCGTTCTAGCGTCTACAATGAGCAGTTCTTC.

This clone has a handful of counts. This rearrangement joins TRBV30 to TRBJ1-5; D perhaps matches TRBD1 (6 bases). This CDR3 is 14 amino acids long. The V end was cut by 8 bases, the J end by 2 bases, with 16 bases between. Germline V gene sequence: CDR1 GTSNPN, CDR2 SVGIG (reference sequence). CDR3 amino acids: CAGKDSLGNQPQHF. The CDR3 DNA reads as TGTGCCGGCAAGGACAGTTTGGGCAATCAGCCCCAGCATTTT.

This chain joins TRBV30 and TRBJ2-1, with D tentatively TRBD1 (5 bases). The V end was cut by 4 bases, the J end by 1 base, with 11 bases between. Per the germline V gene, CDR1 is GTSNPN and CDR2 is SVGIG (reference sequence). The CDR3 runs to 14 residues. CDR3 coding DNA: TGTGCCTGGACTAGGACACTATCCTACAATGAGCAGTTCTTC. It encodes CAWTRTLSYNEQFF.

This sequence joins TRBV5-8 and TRBJ2-7; 7 bases are a match to TRBD1. The V gene end was trimmed by 4 bases and the J gene end by 5 bases; junction bases not matched to a gene: 12. The CDR3 consists of 15 residues. Germline V gives CDR1 SGHTS, CDR2 YDEGEE. The CDR3 spells CASSQRQGLGDEQYF. CDR3 sequence (DNA): TGTGCCAGCAGCCAGAGACAGGGTTTAGGCGACGAGCAGTACTTC.

This chain links TRBV27 with TRBJ1-6; 7 bases align to TRBD1. Germline CDR1 reads MNHEY; CDR2 reads SMNVEV (reference sequence). V was pared by 2 bases and J by 10 bases, with 5 bases of the junction left unmatched. The CDR3 runs 14 residues. CDR3 nucleotide sequence: TGTGCCAGCAGTTTAACAGGGGTCCGATCACCCCTCCACTTT. Its translation: CASSLTGVRSPLHF.

This chain uses TRBV7-9 with TRBJ1-2; weak D call: TRBD1 (6 bases). The ends were cut back, 3 bases at V and 8 bases at J, with 16 bases in the middle. This CDR3 contains 14 residues. Germline lookup yields CDR1 SEHNR and CDR2 FQNEAQ (reference sequence). The CDR3 sequence is CASSFSGGNGGYTF. DNA of the CDR3: TGTGCCAGCAGCTTTTCTGGGGGCAACGGGGGCTACACCTTC.

The V gene is TRBV4-2, the J gene TRBJ2-7, with TRBD2 matching 9 bases. Trimming at V came to 4 bases and at J to 5 bases, leaving 21 bases not matched to a gene. This CDR3 comprises 19 residues. Germline-derived CDR1 and CDR2 are LGHNA and YNFKEQ. CDR3 loop: CASSPYGGASGTAHDEQYF. In DNA form, the CDR3 reads TGTGCCAGCAGCCCCTACGGGGGGGCTAGCGGGACCGCTCACGACGAGCAGTACTTC.

This chain joins TRBV6-2 or TRBV6-3 and TRBJ2-1, with TRBD2 matching over 15 bases. The V gene end was trimmed by 5 bases and the J gene end by 15 bases; junction bases not matched to a gene: 5. Germline V gene sequence: CDR1 MNHEY, CDR2 SVGEGT. This CDR3 is built from 13 residues. The CDR3 loop is CASSQGLAGGLFF. The CDR3, as DNA: TGTGCCAGCAGTCAGGGACTAGCGGGAGGTCTGTTCTTC.

This clone is classed as medium-sized. The rearrangement links TRBV6-5 to TRBJ1-1; D remains ambiguous. The length of the CDR3 is 12 residues. The germline V gene has CDR1 MNHEY and CDR2 SVGAGI. V lost 4 bases, J lost 7 bases, and 10 bases lay in between. The CDR3 DNA reads as TGTGCCAGCAGTTTGGGTGGAGATGAAGCTTTCTTT. Residues: CASSLGGDEAFF.

The J gene is TRBJ2-1, the V gene TRBV5-1, with TRBD2 identical over 12 bases. There are 14 residues in the CDR3. Germline values: CDR1 SGHRS, CDR2 YFSETQ. V shed 5 bases and J 4 bases; nucleotides not matched to a gene: 1. The CDR3 nucleotides are TGCGCCAGCAGGACTAGCGGGGGTTACAATGAGCAGTTCTTC. Translating it yields CASRTSGGYNEQFF.

This clone has a handful of counts. This sequence joins TRBV5-4 and TRBJ2-2, with TRBD1 matching over 11 bases. This CDR3 spans 15 amino acids. Trimming cost V 4 bases and J 6 bases; bases outside gene matches: 5. Germline V lookup: CDR1 SGHNT, CDR2 YYREEE (reference sequence). CDR3 sequence (DNA): TGTGCCAGCAGCCTAGGACAGGGGGCTTCCGGGGAGCTGTTTTTT. Amino acids: CASSLGQGASGELFF.

The sample holds one count of this clone. This chain connects TRBV6-5 to TRBJ2-2; 9 bases fit TRBD1. J gave up 0 bases and V 9 bases, and 2 bases lay outside the gene matches. CDR1 MNHEY and CDR2 SVGAGI come from the germline V gene. The length of the CDR3 is 14 residues. This chain's CDR3 is CASRQGANTGELFF. CDR3 DNA sequence: TGTGCCAGTAGACAGGGGGCGAACACCGGGGAGCTGTTTTTT.

The rearrangement uses TRBV6-6 and TRBJ1-4, with TRBD1 as a possible D gene (6 bases). Germline loops: CDR1 MNHNY, CDR2 SVGAGI (reference sequence). V was pared by 2 bases and J by 10 bases, with 11 bases between. The CDR3 consists of 13 residues. The CDR3 loop reads CASSYAGAGKLFF. DNA of the CDR3: TGTGCCAGCAGTTACGCGGGGGCGGGAAAACTGTTTTTT.

This clone appeared once. The chain employs TRBV7-2 and TRBJ2-5; 10 bases agree with TRBD2. CDR1 and CDR2 (germline): SGHTA, FQGNSA. The CDR3 totals 15 residues. Unmatched junction bases numbered 3, after V lost 4 bases and J lost 1 base. DNA of the CDR3: TGTGCCAGCAGCTGGGGGACTAGCGTCCAAGAGACCCAGTACTTC. Protein: CASSWGTSVQETQYF.

This clone was recorded a few times. This rearrangement joins TRBV7-9 to TRBJ1-2; the D gene is possibly TRBD1 (6 bases). Germline V gene sequence: CDR1 SEHNR, CDR2 FQNEAQ (reference sequence). The ends were cut back, 1 base at V and 4 bases at J, with 10 bases in the middle. The CDR3 has 14 residues. CDR3 region: CASSLEGGSYGYTF. The CDR3 DNA reads TGTGCCAGCAGCTTAGAAGGGGGTTCCTATGGCTACACCTTC. Using reference TRBV7-9 and TRBJ1-2 for the parts outside the CDR3, the full variable domain is DTGVSQNPRHKITKRGQNVTFRCDPISEHNRLYWYRQTLGQGPEFLTYFQNEAQLEKSRLLSDRFSAERPKGSFSTLEIQRTEQGDSAMYLCASSLEGGSYGYTFGSGTRLTVV.

J is TRBJ2-5 and V is TRBV3-1 (or the pseudogene TRBV3-2), with 9 positions matching TRBD2. V was clipped by 0 bases and J by 1 base; unmatched bases: 6. Germline lookup yields CDR1 LGHDT and CDR2 YNNKEL (reference sequence). The CDR3 sequence is 17 residues long. This CDR3 reads CASSQDIASGAQETQYF. CDR3 DNA: TGTGCCAGCAGCCAAGATATCGCTAGCGGGGCCCAAGAGACCCAGTACTTC.

This chain connects TRBV18 to TRBJ2-5; TRBD1 matches 12 bases. V shed 3 bases and J 4 bases; nucleotides not matched to a gene: 3. This CDR3 is 15 amino acids long. CDR1 is KGHSH, CDR2 LQKENI, per germline. This CDR3 reads CASSPRGQGAETQYF. CDR3 sequence (DNA): TGTGCCAGCTCACCGCGGGGACAGGGGGCAGAGACCCAGTACTTC.

The V and J genes are TRBV6-2 or TRBV6-3 and TRBJ1-2; 10 bases align to TRBD1. CDR1 and CDR2 (germline): MNHEY, SVGEGT. Trimming removed 2 bases from V and 5 bases from J; junction bases left unmatched: 11. The CDR3 spans 17 residues. The DNA for the CDR3 is TGTGCCAGCAGTTACCCCGACAGGGGGCCCAGATGGTATGGCTACACCTTC. This gives the protein CASSYPDRGPRWYGYTF.